This T cell receptor beta chain was obtained from a study of CXCR3-negative and CXCR3-positive naive CD8 T cells. Study information: Every library held about 1.5 +/- 0.3 million TRB reads, and the total came to around 140 million. The study, taken as a whole, reports: Surface CD5 was comparable between naive subsets; TCR strength was inferred from TRB CDR3 properties. Comparably high diversity marked both naive subsets, whereas memory CD8+ cells had much lower diversity. Naive cells that were CXCR3-positive had more hydrophobic TRB CDR3s (compared with CXCR3-negative naive cells).

About this clonotype: Its antigen is undetermined.

Researchers prepared the TRB cDNA libraries using 5' RACE with UMI labels. From its re-call of the 5' RACE reads, TCRdb lists each CDR3 protein once, without DNA. The table for this sample gives some 85,000 distinct CDR3 sequences. This clonotype was obtained from a human donor in good health. Some clones in this sample may be carry-over from other donors' samples. Material: naive CXCR3+ CD8+ T cells from blood. Subset given: CD45RO-CCR7+CD27+CD95- naive CD8+ T cells expressing CXCR3 (TNR3+).

The chain's CDR3 is CASSLEGASTYEQYF. This rearrangement joins TRBV27 to TRBJ2-7; TCRdb proposes TRBD2, but this gene call is untestable without DNA. The CDR3 sequence is 15 residues long. From germline, CDR1 is MNHEY and CDR2 SMNVEV (reference sequence).